One TCR beta chain is described in this entry. This entry is derived from a study of blood T cell repertoires in COVID-19. Looking at the study overall: Sites in the United States, Italy and Spain provided acute and convalescent COVID-19 samples.

The CDR3 has 13 amino acids. V trimming: 0 bases; J trimming: 8 bases; junction bases outside the gene matches: 1. The germline gives CDR1 KGHSH, CDR2 LQKENI. Some clones are missing from TCRdb's copy, which holds only in-frame ones; the method was immunoSEQ multiplex PCR. The sample has 110,000 to 150,000 clones; around 88% are singletons. The sequence was obtained from a woman in her sixties with acute or convalescent COVID-19. The sample was peripheral blood. The chain joins TRBV18 to TRBJ1-2, with 9 bases that match TRBD1. The CDR3 sequence: CASSPPDRGGYTF. The CDR3 DNA reads TGTGCCAGCTCACCACCGGACAGGGGCGGCTACACCTTC.